Listed here are 24 T cell receptor beta chains from one sample, sequenced in a study of blood T cell repertoires in COVID-19. TCRdb's copy holds only in-frame clones and misses some; the assay was immunoSEQ multiplex PCR. The sample includes some 100,000 clones, approximately 83% of them seen just once. Sequencing input: PBMCs or T cells enriched from blood (not recorded which). These receptors were obtained from a woman in her forties or fifties who had recovered from COVID-19.

Regarding this clone: Additional DNA sequences in this sample encode the identical CDR3. This chain joins TRBV27 and TRBJ1-6; perhaps TRBD1 as D (6 bases). This CDR3 has 16 residues. The V gene's germline CDR1 is MNHEY and CDR2 SMNVEV (reference sequence). Deletions cut 0 bases from V and 6 bases from J, with 12 bases between. CDR3 sequence: CASSLSGDRFNSPLHF. The CDR3 DNA reads as TGTGCCAGCAGTTTATCGGGAGACAGGTTTAATTCACCCCTCCACTTT.

The V and J genes are TRBV3-1 (or the pseudogene TRBV3-2) and TRBJ1-1, with 7 bases identical to TRBD1. CDR3 size: 14 residues. CDR1 LGHDT and CDR2 YNNKEL come from the germline V gene (reference sequence). The V and J ends lost 0 bases and 7 bases, in that order; junction bases with no gene match: 5. CDR3 protein: CASSQERTGNEAFF. In nucleotides, the CDR3 is TGTGCCAGCAGCCAAGAGAGGACAGGCAATGAAGCTTTCTTT.

Note on this clone: One junction end does not reproduce the germline sequence, and a read error may be involved. The rearrangement joins TRBV6-6 to TRBJ1-1; 7 nucleotides match TRBD1. Germline V gene sequence: CDR1 MNHNY, CDR2 SVGAGI (reference sequence). The CDR3 consists of 12 residues. CDR3 DNA sequence: TGTGCCAGCAGGCCGACAGGGACCGACCGGGTCTTT. It yields the protein CASRPTGTDRVF.

V gene TRBV11-2 combines with J gene TRBJ2-1; a possible D gene is TRBD2 (6 bases). This CDR3 comprises 15 residues. V dropped 5 bases and J dropped 10 bases, with 21 bases sitting between them. CDR1 is SGHAT, CDR2 FQNNGV, per germline. The CDR3 region is CASSPRDLWLREQFF. The CDR3 DNA follows: TGTGCCAGCAGCCCACGGGACTTATGGCTCAGGGAGCAGTTCTTC.

The chain has TRBV2 and TRBJ2-7; possible D gene TRBD1, 6 bases. CDR3 length: 12 residues. The germline V gene encodes CDR1 SNHLY and CDR2 FYNNEI. The V end was cut by 5 bases, the J end by 3 bases, with 8 bases between. The CDR3: CASSTGNYEQYF. Written as DNA, the CDR3 is TGTGCCAGCAGTACAGGGAACTACGAGCAGTACTTC.

The chain couples TRBV5-6 to TRBJ1-1, with a weak D call TRBD1 (6 bases). Germline V CDR1 and CDR2: SGHDT, YYEEEE. The CDR3 is 12 residues long. V shed 6 bases and J shed 7 bases, with 13 bases lying between them. The CDR3 here is CASNRDTGEAFF. The CDR3 nucleotides read TGTGCCAGCAACCGGGACACCGGTGAAGCTTTCTTT.

This clone was observed once. The V call is TRBV29-1, the J call TRBJ1-4; D remains ambiguous. Germline V lookup: CDR1 SQVTM, CDR2 ANQGSEA. The V and J ends lost 1 base and 7 bases respectively, with 13 bases between them. The CDR3 length is 14 residues. The CDR3 spells CSVEGGSNGEKLFF. The CDR3 coding sequence is TGCAGCGTTGAAGGAGGTAGTAACGGTGAAAAACTGTTTTTT.

The chain has TRBV6-5 and TRBJ1-4; a weak D match, TRBD1 (6 bases). This CDR3 is built from 13 residues. CDR1 MNHEY and CDR2 SVGAGI come from the germline V gene. The V and J ends lost 6 bases and 10 bases respectively, with 15 bases between them. CDR3 nucleotide sequence: TGTGCCAGCAGCGGGACAAAGGCTTTAAAACTGTTTTTT. It yields the protein CASSGTKALKLFF.

This clone came up a few times. V and J are TRBV11-2 and TRBJ2-1; 11 bases agree with TRBD2. The germline V gene encodes CDR1 SGHAT and CDR2 FQNNGV. This CDR3 comprises 17 residues. The V and J ends lost 5 bases and 3 bases, in that order; junction bases with no gene match: 9. The CDR3 DNA reads as TGTGCCAGCAGCCGACGCTCAACTAGCGGGGGCTACAATGAGCAGTTCTTC. Its translation: CASSRRSTSGGYNEQFF.

The rearrangement joins TRBV15 to TRBJ2-1; a possible D gene is TRBD2 (6 bases). This CDR3 comprises 14 residues. Trimming cost V 0 bases and J 7 bases, with 10 bases left between them. Germline-derived CDR1 and CDR2 are LNHNV and YYDKDF (reference sequence). In DNA form, the CDR3 reads TGTGCCACCAGCAGAGACGGGAGTATTAATGAGCAGTTCTTC. It encodes CATSRDGSINEQFF. Based on the CDR3 plus reference TRBV15 and TRBJ2-1, the full variable domain is DAMVIQNPRYQVTQFGKPVTLSCSQTLNHNVMYWYQQKSSQAPKLLFHYYDKDFNNEADTPDNFQSRRPNTSFCFLDIRSPGLGDTAMYLCATSRDGSINEQFFGPGTRLTVL.

The rearrangement links TRBV19 to TRBJ2-7, with TRBD1 identical over 7 bases. The CDR3 is made up of 15 amino acids. Germline CDR1 and CDR2: LNHDA and SQIVND (reference sequence). Trimming cost V 3 bases and J 5 bases; bases outside gene matches: 10. CDR3 sequence reads: CASSIPGTAVNEQYF. CDR3 in DNA: TGTGCCAGTAGTATTCCCGGGACAGCCGTCAACGAGCAGTACTTC. The full variable domain, rest sourced from reference TRBV19 and TRBJ2-7, is DGGITQSPKYLFRKEGQNVTLSCEQNLNHDAMYWYRQDPGQGLRLIYYSQIVNDFQKGDIAEGYSVSREKKESFPLTVTSAQKNPTAFYLCASSIPGTAVNEQYFGPGTRLTVT.

The CDR3 nucleotides read TGTGCCAGCAGCTTAGAGGGAGGCTACAATGAGCAGTTCTTC. This gives the protein CASSLEGGYNEQFF. The genes are TRBV11-2 and TRBJ2-1; possibly TRBD2 for D (6 bases). The CDR3 sequence is 14 residues long. With 0 bases removed from V and 3 bases from J, the gap between germline ends came to 6 bases. CDR1 and CDR2 (germline): SGHAT, FQNNGV.

The chain has TRBV28 and TRBJ1-1, with unresolved D. The CDR3 has 12 residues. Germline values: CDR1 MDHEN, CDR2 SYDVKM. V shed 3 bases and J shed 3 bases, with 5 bases lying between them. Written as DNA, the CDR3 is TGTGCCAGCAGTTTGAGGGACACTGAAGCTTTCTTT. It translates to CASSLRDTEAFF.

The chain employs TRBV28 and TRBJ1-2; no reliable D call. Germline lookup yields CDR1 MDHEN and CDR2 SYDVKM. V was clipped by 2 bases and J by 8 bases, with 15 bases between them. The length of the CDR3 is 14 residues. The DNA for the CDR3 is TGTGCCAGCAGTTTAGTTTCGCCCCTTGAGGGCTACACCTTC. Translation: CASSLVSPLEGYTF.

V is TRBV2 and J is TRBJ1-1; the D is unclear. Germline V CDR1 and CDR2: SNHLY, FYNNEI. The CDR3 has 11 amino acids. The V and J ends lost 3 bases and 9 bases respectively, with 8 bases between them. CDR3 nucleotides: TGTGCCAGCAGTGACGCGGTCCAAGCTTTCTTT. Translated, it gives CASSDAVQAFF.

The chain is built from TRBV7-3 and TRBJ2-5, with D possibly being TRBD1 (6 bases). V lost 5 bases, J lost 4 bases, and 14 bases lay in between. CDR3 size: 14 residues. CDR1 and CDR2 from the germline V gene are SGHTA and FQGTGA. CDR3 sequence reads: CASSPGVQGETQYF. The CDR3 region has the DNA TGTGCCAGCAGCCCAGGGGTCCAGGGAGAGACCCAGTACTTC.

This clone was seen more than once but under ten times. The chain employs TRBV6-5 and TRBJ2-7; D may be TRBD2 (6 bases). The ends were cut back, 10 bases at V and 0 bases at J, with 13 bases in the middle. The CDR3 spans 13 residues. The germline V gene encodes CDR1 MNHEY and CDR2 SVGAGI. Here the CDR3 reads CATQRGDSYEQYF. The CDR3 region has the DNA TGTGCCACTCAACGCGGGGACTCCTACGAGCAGTACTTC.

The chain employs TRBV9 and TRBJ2-7, with 13 positions matching TRBD2. The germline gives CDR1 SGDLS, CDR2 YYNGEE. Trimming cost V 3 bases and J 4 bases; bases outside gene matches: 4. The CDR3 covers 15 residues. The CDR3 protein is CASSAGTSGIYEQYF. The CDR3 DNA sequence: TGTGCCAGCAGCGCAGGGACTAGCGGGATTTACGAGCAGTACTTC. Together with reference TRBV9 and TRBJ2-7, the CDR3 gives the full variable domain: DSGVTQTPKHLITATGQRVTLRCSPRSGDLSVYWYQQSLDQGLQFLIQYYNGEERAKGNILERFSAQQFPDLHSELNLSSLELGDSALYFCASSAGTSGIYEQYFGPGTRLTVT.

The V call is TRBV7-9, the J call TRBJ1-4, with D hard to call. Germline assignment: CDR1 SEHNR and CDR2 FQNEAQ (reference sequence). V lost 0 bases to trimming and J lost 5 bases, with 13 bases between them. CDR3 size: 16 residues. The CDR3 spells CASSLALGPGNEKLFF. CDR3 sequence (DNA): TGTGCCAGCAGCTTAGCGCTTGGTCCCGGGAATGAAAAACTGTTTTTT.

The sample holds one count of this clone. The J gene is TRBJ2-7, the V gene TRBV18, with TRBD1 identical over 8 bases. Trimming cost V 3 bases and J 2 bases; bases outside gene matches: 9. CDR1 and CDR2 from the germline V gene are KGHSH and LQKENI. This CDR3 region has 16 residues. CDR3: CASSPTGQGRTYEQYF. DNA of the CDR3: TGTGCCAGCTCACCGACCGGACAGGGAAGGACCTACGAGCAGTACTTC.

This sequence joins TRBV4-1 and TRBJ2-3; D is uncertain. Germline values: CDR1 MGHRA, CDR2 YSYEKL. The CDR3 consists of 16 residues. V shed 0 bases and J shed 0 bases, with 10 bases lying between them. The CDR3, as DNA: TGCGCCAGCAGCCAAGATCTGGCGGCTAGCACAGATACGCAGTATTTT. This sequence encodes CASSQDLAASTDTQYF.

The chain links TRBV5-1 to TRBJ1-3, with D uncertain. This CDR3 has 15 amino acids. Per germline, CDR1 SGHRS and CDR2 YFSETQ. The V end lost 0 bases, the J end lost 4 bases, and 11 bases lay between the germline ends. CDR3 in amino acids: CASSLVYLPGNTIYF. Here the CDR3 DNA reads TGCGCCAGCAGCTTGGTATACCTACCCGGAAACACCATATATTTT.

The rearrangement joins TRBV29-1 to TRBJ2-5; TRBD2 might be the D (7 bases). Trimming took 3 bases from V and 4 from J, leaving 15 bases between them. The length of the CDR3 is 14 residues. The germline V gene encodes CDR1 SQVTM and CDR2 ANQGSEA. The CDR3 reads CSVEQGGGIETQYF. The CDR3 DNA reads TGCAGCGTTGAGCAGGGCGGGGGCATAGAGACCCAGTACTTC. The variable domain in full, with the rest retrieved from reference TRBV29-1 and TRBJ2-5, is SAVISQKPSRDICQRGTSLTIQCQVDSQVTMMFWYRQQPGQSLTLIATANQGSEATYESGFVIDKFPISRPNLTFSTLTVSNMSPEDSSIYLCSVEQGGGIETQYFGPGTRLLVL.

The genes are TRBV12-5 and TRBJ2-1; 9 nucleotides match TRBD1. The CDR3 consists of 17 residues. V was clipped by 0 bases and J by 7 bases; unmatched bases: 10. Germline V gives CDR1 LGHNT, CDR2 FRNRAP. The CDR3 sequence is CASGLVQGARFMNEQFF. CDR3 in DNA: TGTGCTAGTGGTTTGGTACAGGGGGCGAGGTTTATGAATGAGCAGTTCTTC.